The rows below give T cell receptor beta chains drawn from one sample of a study of blood T cell repertoires in COVID-19. Sequencing used immunoSEQ multiplex PCR; TCRdb keeps in-frame clones, though not all of them. The sample holds roughly 380,000 clones; roughly 85% are singletons and the top ten take under 4%. The sequenced sample was peripheral blood. These receptors came from a woman aged 18-29 years with acute or convalescent COVID-19. Each CDR3 is given with its conserved first and last residue. Each record gives: clone size, D gene, V gene, J gene, CDR3 DNA, CDR3 protein. A D gene is named only where the DNA matches it firmly. Expanded clones get a size class; other rows say once, few or many, or leave the size out.

>NA|NA|TRBV24-1|TRBJ1-4
TGTGCCACCAGTGATCGGGGAGGGACGAGGGAAAAACTGTTTTTT
CATSDRGGTREKLFF
>NA|NA|TRBV7-9|TRBJ2-5
TGTGCCAGCAGCGCGTGGGACTTTCAAGAGACCCAGTACTTC
CASSAWDFQETQYF
>NA|TRBD1|TRBV7-8|TRBJ2-5
TGTGCCAGCAGCTTGCGGGACAGGGTAGGCACACAAGAGACCCAGTACTTC
CASSLRDRVGTQETQYF
>once|TRBD2|TRBV27|TRBJ2-3
TGTGCCAGCAGTTTCTACCGCATTACTAGCGGGAGAGGTACAGATACGCAGTATTTT
CASSFYRITSGRGTDTQYF
>NA|NA|TRBV5-6|TRBJ2-2
TGTGCCAGCAGCTTCTGGAGACTCAACACCGGGGAGCTGTTTTTT
CASSFWRLNTGELFF
>NA|NA|TRBV29-1|TRBJ2-7
TGCAGCGTTGACCAGGCAGGGCCTCCCTACGAGCAGTACTTC
CSVDQAGPPYEQYF
>NA|NA|TRBV10-2|TRBJ2-3
TGCGCCAGCAGTGATGGTAGCGGAGGGGGGGGCACAGATACGCAGTATTTT
CASSDGSGGGGTDTQYF
>NA|TRBD2|TRBV5-1|TRBJ2-1
TGCGCCAGCAGCTTGGCCGCTAGCGGGGGGCCCTACAATGAGCAGTTCTTC
CASSLAASGGPYNEQFF
>NA|NA|TRBV6-6|TRBJ1-5
TGTGCCAGCAGGTCAGTTTATAGCAATCAGCCCCAGCATTTT
CASRSVYSNQPQHF
>NA|TRBD1|TRBV3-1/TRBV3-2|TRBJ1-4
TGTGCCAGCAGCCAGGACAGGGGTTGGGATGAAAAACTGTTTTTT
CASSQDRGWDEKLFF
>NA|NA|TRBV10-3|TRBJ1-2
TGTGCCATCAGTGCGCGGCAGCACTATGGCTACACCTTC
CAISARQHYGYTF
>NA|NA|TRBV28|TRBJ1-2
TGTGCCAGCAGTTCTGGTGTAGGGGAAGCATTTAACTATGGCTACACCTTC
CASSSGVGEAFNYGYTF
>once|NA|TRBV27|TRBJ1-3
TGTGCCAGCAGTCTAGGAAACACCATATATTTT
CASSLGNTIYF
>NA|TRBD1|TRBV5-8|TRBJ2-2
TGTGCCAGCAGCCGGACAGGGGGCCCGGGCGGGGAGCTGTTTTTT
CASSRTGGPGGELFF
>NA|NA|TRBV6-5|TRBJ1-1
TGTGCCAGCAGTTACTCGCCAGGGGTGAACACTGAAGCTTTCTTT
CASSYSPGVNTEAFF
>NA|TRBD1|TRBV6-5|TRBJ1-1
TGTGCCAGCAGCCGAGGGACAGGGGGAGAAGCTTTCTTT
CASSRGTGGEAFF
>few|NA|TRBV27|TRBJ1-4
TGTGCCAGCAGTTTATGGCCCTCAACTAATGAAAAACTGTTTTTT
CASSLWPSTNEKLFF
>NA|NA|TRBV5-1|TRBJ2-5
TGCGCCAGCAGCCCCGACACCCAAGAGACCCAGTACTTC
CASSPDTQETQYF
>NA|TRBD1|TRBV27|TRBJ1-2
TGTGCCAGCAGTACCCTTACAGGGGGAGGTGGCTACACCTTC
CASSTLTGGGGYTF
>NA|TRBD1|TRBV19|TRBJ1-1
TGTGCCAGTAGTATAAGACAGGGGATAAGCACTGAAGCTTTCTTT
CASSIRQGISTEAFF
>NA|TRBD1|TRBV12-5|TRBJ2-2
TGTGCTAGTGGTTTACTGGGACAGAGTCACCGCCGGAACACCGGGGAGCTGTTTTTT
CASGLLGQSHRRNTGELFF
>NA|TRBD1|TRBV9|TRBJ2-1
TGTGCCAGCAGCGTAGGGCCCAGGGGGACCTCCTACAATGAGCAGTTCTTC
CASSVGPRGTSYNEQFF
>NA|NA|TRBV7-9|TRBJ1-2
TGTGCCAGCAGCTTAGTAAACAGGGCCCCTAACTATGGCTACACCTTC
CASSLVNRAPNYGYTF
>few|NA|TRBV5-5|TRBJ2-3
TGTGCCAGCAGCTCAGGGACACCCCCAAGTTCCCTGGATACGCAGTATTTT
CASSSGTPPSSLDTQYF
>NA|TRBD2|TRBV7-9|TRBJ2-1
TGTGCCAGCAGCCCGTCCGGGACTAGCGGGGGCGGTGAGCAGTTCTTC
CASSPSGTSGGGEQFF
>NA|TRBD1|TRBV6-1|TRBJ2-3
TGTGCCAGCAGTGAGGGACAGGTCAAAGATACGCAGTATTTT
CASSEGQVKDTQYF
>NA|TRBD2|TRBV2|TRBJ2-1
TGTGCCAGCAAACCAGTGAGGACTAGCGGGGGCAATGAGCAGTTCTTC
CASKPVRTSGGNEQFF
>NA|NA|TRBV3-1/TRBV3-2|TRBJ1-4
TGTGCCAGCAGCCAAGGAAGAGGACAGCAGGGTGAAAAACTGTTTTTT
CASSQGRGQQGEKLFF
>NA|NA|TRBV27|TRBJ1-5
TGTGCCAGCAGTTTATCAGCAAATCAGCCCCAGCATTTT
CASSLSANQPQHF
>NA|NA|TRBV19|TRBJ1-3
TGTGCCAGTAGTATCCGAGGGACTGGAAACACCATATATTTT
CASSIRGTGNTIYF
>NA|NA|TRBV12-3/TRBV12-4|TRBJ2-7
TGTGCCATCGCGGCGGGGAACAACTACGAGCAGTACTTC
CAIAAGNNYEQYF
>NA|NA|TRBV7-2|TRBJ2-1
TGTGCCAGCAGTTATTACATTCTGCAGATCCCCTACAATGAGCAGTTCTTC
CASSYYILQIPYNEQFF
>NA|NA|TRBV6-5|TRBJ1-6
TGTGCCAGCAGAGGAGGGGTCCATAATTCACCCCTCCACTTT
CASRGGVHNSPLHF
>NA|NA|TRBV5-1|TRBJ1-6
TGCGCCAGCAGCGAACCAGGAAATAATTCACCCCTCCACTTT
CASSEPGNNSPLHF
>NA|TRBD2|TRBV19|TRBJ2-7
TGTGCCAGTAGAAGGGGACTAGCGGGATCCTACGAGCAGTACTTC
CASRRGLAGSYEQYF
>NA|NA|TRBV5-1|TRBJ1-2
TGCGCCAGCAGCTTGGGGGAGTTGGAGGGCTATGGCTACACCTTC
CASSLGELEGYGYTF
>NA|NA|TRBV2|TRBJ1-3
TGTGCCAGCAGTGACAGGGCCTCTGGAAACACCATATATTTT
CASSDRASGNTIYF
>NA|NA|TRBV19|TRBJ1-6
TGTGCCAGTAAGGAGGGGAGCCCGGTTTCACCCCTCCACTTT
CASKEGSPVSPLHF
>NA|NA|TRBV6-5|TRBJ2-1
TGTGCCAGCAGTCGGAGCGGCTACAATGAGCAGTTCTTC
CASSRSGYNEQFF
>NA|NA|TRBV10-3|TRBJ2-5
TGTGCCATCAGTGAGTCGTCGTATAGGGAGATCGAGGGAGAGACCCAGTACTTC
CAISESSYREIEGETQYF
>NA|NA|TRBV7-2|TRBJ1-2
TGTGCCAGCAGCTTAAACACAGGGCAATACTATGGCTACACCTTC
CASSLNTGQYYGYTF
>NA|NA|TRBV24-1|TRBJ1-5
TGTGCCACCAGTGATTCCTGGACAGGCAATCAGCCCCAGCATTTT
CATSDSWTGNQPQHF
>NA|TRBD2|TRBV5-1|TRBJ2-3
TGCGCCAGCAGTAGACGGGAGGTGCCAGATACGCAGTATTTT
CASSRREVPDTQYF
>NA|TRBD1|TRBV10-3|TRBJ2-1
TGTGCCATCAGTGAACAGGGGTACAATGAGCAGTTCTTC
CAISEQGYNEQFF
>NA|TRBD1|TRBV28|TRBJ1-6
TGTGCCAGCAGTTTGGGGACAGGGGGCGCGGGTAATTCACCCCTCCACTTT
CASSLGTGGAGNSPLHF
>many|TRBD1|TRBV2|TRBJ1-2
TGTGCCAGCCAGGACAGGGCGGGAGGCTACACCTTC
CASQDRAGGYTF
>few|NA|TRBV2|TRBJ1-5
TGTGCCAGCAGCTCGAACGGGGGGCATAGCAATCAGCCCCAGCATTTT
CASSSNGGHSNQPQHF
>NA|TRBD1|TRBV7-9|TRBJ1-1
TGTGCCAGCAGCTTTACAGGGGCTTTGAACACTGAAGCTTTCTTT
CASSFTGALNTEAFF
>NA|TRBD1|TRBV18|TRBJ1-3
TGTGCCAGCTGCCTACAGGGGACACGTTCGGGGACTGGAAACACCATATATTTT
CASCLQGTRSGTGNTIYF
>once|TRBD1|TRBV29-1|TRBJ1-5
TGCAGCGGGGGGGACAGCCTCAATCAGCCCCAGCATTTT
CSGGDSLNQPQHF
>NA|NA|TRBV3-1/TRBV3-2|TRBJ1-2
TGTGCCAGCAGCCTTACAGGGAGCTATGGCTACACCTTC
CASSLTGSYGYTF
>NA|TRBD1|TRBV30|TRBJ1-2
TGTGCCTGGAGTCCCGGACAGGGGGCTAACTATGGCTACACCTTC
CAWSPGQGANYGYTF
>NA|TRBD2|TRBV6-5|TRBJ2-7
TGTGCCAGCAGTTCTCCCGGGACTAGCGGCTACGAGCAGTACTTC
CASSSPGTSGYEQYF
>few|TRBD1|TRBV18|TRBJ1-6
TGTGCCAGCTCCCCCGGGACAGGGAATTCACCCCTCCACTTT
CASSPGTGNSPLHF
>NA|NA|TRBV6-5|TRBJ2-1
TGTGCCAGCAGTTACCGACGGGTCTGGAATGAGCAGTTCTTC
CASSYRRVWNEQFF